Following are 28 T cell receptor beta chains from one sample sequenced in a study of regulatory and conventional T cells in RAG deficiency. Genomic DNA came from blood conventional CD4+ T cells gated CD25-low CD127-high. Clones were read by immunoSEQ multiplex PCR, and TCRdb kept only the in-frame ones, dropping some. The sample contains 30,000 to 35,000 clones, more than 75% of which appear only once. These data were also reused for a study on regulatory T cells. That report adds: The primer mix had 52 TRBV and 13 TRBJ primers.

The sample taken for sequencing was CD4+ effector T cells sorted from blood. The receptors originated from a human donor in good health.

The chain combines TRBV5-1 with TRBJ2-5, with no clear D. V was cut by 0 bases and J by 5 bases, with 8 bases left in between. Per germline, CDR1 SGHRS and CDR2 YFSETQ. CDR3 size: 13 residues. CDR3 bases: TGCGCCAGCAGCTTGGACCGCTTGGAGACCCAGTACTTC. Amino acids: CASSLDRLETQYF.

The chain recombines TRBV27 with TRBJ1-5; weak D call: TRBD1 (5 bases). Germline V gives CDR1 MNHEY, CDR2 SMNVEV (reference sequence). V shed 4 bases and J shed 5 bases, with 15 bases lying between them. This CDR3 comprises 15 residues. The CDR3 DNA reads TGTGCCAGCAGTTCTCGGGGGGGGAGACATCAGCCCCAGCATTTT. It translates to CASSSRGGRHQPQHF.

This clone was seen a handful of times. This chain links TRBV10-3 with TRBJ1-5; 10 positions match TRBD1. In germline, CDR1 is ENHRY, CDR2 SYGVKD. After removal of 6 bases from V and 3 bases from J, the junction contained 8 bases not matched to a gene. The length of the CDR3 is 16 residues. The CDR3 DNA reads TGTGCCATCAGCGCGGGACAGGGGAATTTCAATCAGCCCCAGCATTTT. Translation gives CAISAGQGNFNQPQHF.

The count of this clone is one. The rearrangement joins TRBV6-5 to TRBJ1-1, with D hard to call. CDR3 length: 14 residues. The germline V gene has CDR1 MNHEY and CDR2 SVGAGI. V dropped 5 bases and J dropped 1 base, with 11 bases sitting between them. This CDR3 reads CASSRFSANTEAFF. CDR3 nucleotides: TGTGCCAGCAGTCGGTTCAGTGCGAACACTGAAGCTTTCTTT.

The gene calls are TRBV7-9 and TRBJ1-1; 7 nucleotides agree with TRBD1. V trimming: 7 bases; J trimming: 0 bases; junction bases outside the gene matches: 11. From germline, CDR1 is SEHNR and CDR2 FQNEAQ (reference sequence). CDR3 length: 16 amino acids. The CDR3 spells CASTRGEQAMNTEAFF. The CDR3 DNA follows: TGTGCCAGCACCAGGGGGGAACAGGCGATGAACACTGAAGCTTTCTTT.

CDR3 DNA sequence: TGTGCCAGCAGCGTGGTGGGGGACAGAACTAACTATGGCTACACCTTC. Its translation: CASSVVGDRTNYGYTF. The chain recombines TRBV5-8 with TRBJ1-2, with TRBD1 identical over 7 bases. In germline, CDR1 is SGHTS, CDR2 YDEGEE. This CDR3 comprises 16 residues. With 4 bases clipped from V and 0 bases from J, the junction kept 9 bases outside the gene matches.

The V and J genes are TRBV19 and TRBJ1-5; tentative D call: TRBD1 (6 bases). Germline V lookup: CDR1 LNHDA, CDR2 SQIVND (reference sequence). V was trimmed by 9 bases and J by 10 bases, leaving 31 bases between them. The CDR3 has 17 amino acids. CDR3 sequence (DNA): TGTGCCAGCAAAACTTCCAGGACAGTGTCACCGGGAGGTCCCCAGCATTTT. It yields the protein CASKTSRTVSPGGPQHF. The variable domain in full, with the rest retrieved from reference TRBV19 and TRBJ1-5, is DGGITQSPKYLFRKEGQNVTLSCEQNLNHDAMYWYRQDPGQGLRLIYYSQIVNDFQKGDIAEGYSVSREKKESFPLTVTSAQKNPTAFYLCASKTSRTVSPGGPQHFGDGTRLSIL.

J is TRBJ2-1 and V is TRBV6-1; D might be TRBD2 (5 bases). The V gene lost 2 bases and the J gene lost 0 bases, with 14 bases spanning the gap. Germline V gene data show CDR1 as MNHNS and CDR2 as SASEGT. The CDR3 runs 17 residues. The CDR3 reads CASSERAGRASYNEQFF. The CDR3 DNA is TGTGCCAGCAGTGAAAGGGCCGGGCGGGCCTCCTACAATGAGCAGTTCTTC.

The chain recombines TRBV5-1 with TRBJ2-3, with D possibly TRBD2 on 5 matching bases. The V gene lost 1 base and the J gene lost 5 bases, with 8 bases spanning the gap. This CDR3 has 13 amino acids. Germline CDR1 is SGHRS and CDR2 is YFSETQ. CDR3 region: CASSLSREDTQYF. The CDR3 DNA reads TGCGCCAGCAGCTTGTCCCGGGAAGATACGCAGTATTTT.

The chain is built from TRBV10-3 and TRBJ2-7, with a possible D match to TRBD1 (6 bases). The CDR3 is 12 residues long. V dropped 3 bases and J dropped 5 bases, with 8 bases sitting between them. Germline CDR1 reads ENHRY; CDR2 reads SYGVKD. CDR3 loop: CAISDWDNEQYF. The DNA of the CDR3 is TGTGCCATCAGTGATTGGGACAACGAGCAGTACTTC.

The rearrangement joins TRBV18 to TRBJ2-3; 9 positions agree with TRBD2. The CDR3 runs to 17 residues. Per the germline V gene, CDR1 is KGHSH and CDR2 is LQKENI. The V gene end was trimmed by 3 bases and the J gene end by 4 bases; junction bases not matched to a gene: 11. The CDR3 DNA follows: TGTGCCAGCTCACCGCAGACTAGCAAGCGGGGGGCAGATACGCAGTATTTT. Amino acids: CASSPQTSKRGADTQYF.

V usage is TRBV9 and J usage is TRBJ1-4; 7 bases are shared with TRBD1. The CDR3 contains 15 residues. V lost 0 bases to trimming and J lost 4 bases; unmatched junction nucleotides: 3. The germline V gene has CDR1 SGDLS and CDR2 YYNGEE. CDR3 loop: CASSVEQGYNEKLFF. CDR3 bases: TGTGCCAGCAGCGTAGAACAGGGGTATAATGAAAAACTGTTTTTT.

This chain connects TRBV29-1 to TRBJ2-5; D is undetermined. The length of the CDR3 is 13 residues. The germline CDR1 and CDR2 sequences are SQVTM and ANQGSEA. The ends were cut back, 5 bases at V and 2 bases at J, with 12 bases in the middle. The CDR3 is CSVLAKIQETQYF. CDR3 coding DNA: TGCAGCGTTCTGGCTAAAATACAAGAGACCCAGTACTTC. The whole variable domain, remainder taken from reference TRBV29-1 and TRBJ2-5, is SAVISQKPSRDICQRGTSLTIQCQVDSQVTMMFWYRQQPGQSLTLIATANQGSEATYESGFVIDKFPISRPNLTFSTLTVSNMSPEDSSIYLCSVLAKIQETQYFGPGTRLLVL.

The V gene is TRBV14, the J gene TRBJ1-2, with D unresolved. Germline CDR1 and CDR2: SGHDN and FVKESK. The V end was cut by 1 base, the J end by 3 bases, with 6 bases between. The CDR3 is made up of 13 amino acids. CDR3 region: CASSQGVDYGYTF. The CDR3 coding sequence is TGTGCCAGCAGCCAAGGGGTGGACTATGGCTACACCTTC.

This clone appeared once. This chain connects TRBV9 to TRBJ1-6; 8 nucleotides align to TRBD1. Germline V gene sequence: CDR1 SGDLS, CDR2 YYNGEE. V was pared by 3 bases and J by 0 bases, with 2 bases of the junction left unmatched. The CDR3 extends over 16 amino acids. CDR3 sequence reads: CASSGQGYSYNSPLHF. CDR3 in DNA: TGTGCCAGCAGCGGACAGGGGTACTCCTATAATTCACCCCTCCACTTT.

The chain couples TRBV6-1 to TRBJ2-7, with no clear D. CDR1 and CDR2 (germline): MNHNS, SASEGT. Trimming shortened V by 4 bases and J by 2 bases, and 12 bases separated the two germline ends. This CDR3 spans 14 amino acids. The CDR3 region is CASSVGPITYEQYF. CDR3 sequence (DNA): TGTGCCAGCAGTGTGGGTCCGATCACCTACGAGCAGTACTTC.

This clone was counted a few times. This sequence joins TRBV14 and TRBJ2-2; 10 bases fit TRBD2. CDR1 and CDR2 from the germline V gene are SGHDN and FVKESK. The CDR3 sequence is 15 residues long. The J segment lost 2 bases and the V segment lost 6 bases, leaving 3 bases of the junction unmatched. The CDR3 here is CASRRTSGNTGELFF. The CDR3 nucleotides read TGTGCCAGCAGACGGACTAGCGGCAACACCGGGGAGCTGTTTTTT.

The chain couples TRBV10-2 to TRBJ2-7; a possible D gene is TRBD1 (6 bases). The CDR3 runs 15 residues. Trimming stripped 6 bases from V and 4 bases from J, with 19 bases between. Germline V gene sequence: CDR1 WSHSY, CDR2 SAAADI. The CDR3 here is CASSAGTQGAYEQYF. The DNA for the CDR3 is TGCGCCAGCAGCGCCGGGACACAAGGCGCGTACGAGCAGTACTTC.

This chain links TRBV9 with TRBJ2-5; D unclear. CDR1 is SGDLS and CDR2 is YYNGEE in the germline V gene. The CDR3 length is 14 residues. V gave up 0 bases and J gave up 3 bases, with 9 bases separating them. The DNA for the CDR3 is TGTGCCAGCAGCGTAGCCCCAATCGAAGAGACCCAGTACTTC. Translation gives CASSVAPIEETQYF.

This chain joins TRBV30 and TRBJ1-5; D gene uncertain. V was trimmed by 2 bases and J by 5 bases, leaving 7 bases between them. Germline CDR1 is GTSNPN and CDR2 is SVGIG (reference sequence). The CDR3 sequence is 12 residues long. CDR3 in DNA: TGTGCCTGGAGTCCCTCGGATCAGCCCCAGCATTTT. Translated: CAWSPSDQPQHF.

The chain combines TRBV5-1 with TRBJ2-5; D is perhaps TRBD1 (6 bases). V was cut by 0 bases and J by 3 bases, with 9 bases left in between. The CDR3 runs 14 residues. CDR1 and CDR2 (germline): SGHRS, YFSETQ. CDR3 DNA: TGCGCCAGCAGCTTGGTTCCAGGGGAAGAGACCCAGTACTTC. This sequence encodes CASSLVPGEETQYF.

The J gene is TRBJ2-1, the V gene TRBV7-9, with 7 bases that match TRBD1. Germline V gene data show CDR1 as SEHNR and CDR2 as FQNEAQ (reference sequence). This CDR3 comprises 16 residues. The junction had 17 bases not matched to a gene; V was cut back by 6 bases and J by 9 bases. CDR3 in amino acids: CASSLPTGETRVEQFF. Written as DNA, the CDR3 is TGTGCCAGCAGTTTGCCTACAGGGGAAACCCGCGTTGAGCAGTTCTTC.

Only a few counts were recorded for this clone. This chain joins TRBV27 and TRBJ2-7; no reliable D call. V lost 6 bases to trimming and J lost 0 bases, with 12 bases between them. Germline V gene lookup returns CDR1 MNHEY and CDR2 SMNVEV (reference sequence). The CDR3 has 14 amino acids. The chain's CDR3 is CASRMTTNSYEQYF. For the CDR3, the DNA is TGTGCCAGCAGAATGACAACAAACTCCTACGAGCAGTACTTC.

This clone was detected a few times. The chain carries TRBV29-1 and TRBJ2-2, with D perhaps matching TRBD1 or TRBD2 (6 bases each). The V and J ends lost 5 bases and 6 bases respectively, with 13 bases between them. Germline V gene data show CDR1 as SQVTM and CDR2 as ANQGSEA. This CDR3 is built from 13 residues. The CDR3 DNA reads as TGCAGCGTTATGAGAGGGGGGCCCGGGGAGCTGTTTTTT. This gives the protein CSVMRGGPGELFF.

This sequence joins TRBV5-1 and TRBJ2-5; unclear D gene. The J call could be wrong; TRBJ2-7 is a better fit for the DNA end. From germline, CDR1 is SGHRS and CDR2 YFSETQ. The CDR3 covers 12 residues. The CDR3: CASSSLSYEQYF. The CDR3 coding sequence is TGCGCCAGCAGCTCGCTCTCCTACGAGCAGTACTTC.

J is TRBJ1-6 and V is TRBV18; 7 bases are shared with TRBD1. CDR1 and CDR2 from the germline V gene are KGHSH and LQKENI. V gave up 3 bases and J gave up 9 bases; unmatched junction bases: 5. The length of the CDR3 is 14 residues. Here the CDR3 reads CASSPDRVASPLHF. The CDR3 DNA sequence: TGTGCCAGCTCACCCGACAGGGTGGCTTCACCCCTCCACTTT.

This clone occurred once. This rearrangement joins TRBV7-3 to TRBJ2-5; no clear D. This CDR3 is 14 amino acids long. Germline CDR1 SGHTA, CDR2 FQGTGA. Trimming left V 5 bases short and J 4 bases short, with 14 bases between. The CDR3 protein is CASSEDPPGETQYF. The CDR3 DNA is TGTGCCAGCAGCGAGGACCCCCCGGGAGAGACCCAGTACTTC.

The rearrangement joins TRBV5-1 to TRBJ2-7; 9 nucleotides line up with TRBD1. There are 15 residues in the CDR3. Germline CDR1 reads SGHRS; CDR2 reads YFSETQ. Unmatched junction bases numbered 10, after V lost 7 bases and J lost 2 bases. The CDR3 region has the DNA TGCGCCAGCGGACTTACAGGGGGCTTTACCTACGAGCAGTACTTC. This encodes CASGLTGGFTYEQYF.